This T cell receptor beta chain was identified during a study of cytomegalovirus exposure and HLA in healthy donors. This CDR3 has 12 residues. V gave up 7 bases and J gave up 10 bases, with 13 bases separating them. Looked up from germline, CDR1 is MNHNY and CDR2 is SVGAGI (reference sequence). Broader study findings: In vitro work confirmed that a few CMV-associated chains recognize CMV antigens. A later analysis found first-cohort TCR clusters tended to co-occur in the 120 validation repertoires. The study listed 150 to 200 cytomegalovirus-associated TCR beta chains. High specificity and sensitivity for cytomegalovirus status were reported for the classifier.

In the case of this clone: Antigen: not known.

Sequencing used immunoSEQ multiplex PCR; TCRdb keeps in-frame clones, though not all of them. Among more than 55,000 clones listed, 94% were seen once. The receptor's source is a woman aged 18-29 years in good health and CMV-seronegative. Sequenced: PBMCs. The V gene is TRBV6-6, the J gene TRBJ1-4; unclear D gene. CDR3 nucleotide sequence: TGTGCCAGCAAGGCAGGTGTGGGAAAACTGTTTTTT. It translates to CASKAGVGKLFF.